One sample yielded the 6 T cell receptor beta chains listed below, sequenced in a study of read filtering for tumor transcriptome and immune sequencing. This library used around 400 ng RNA and molecular barcoded adaptors spanning alpha/delta and beta/gamma chains. TCRdb re-derived calls from the reads in MiXCR, one entry per CDR3 protein. The table has about 93,000 distinct CDR3 sequences, 20% to 25% seen once; the top ten hold about an eighth. The sequencing sample was made of a population of CD138-negative cells sorted from bone marrow. These receptor sequences come from a donor aged 40 or older with multiple myeloma.

This clonotype was found a few times. A read error may explain this, as a much larger clone is one base away. V and J are TRBV5-1 and TRBJ2-5; 7 nucleotides match TRBD2. The V gene's germline CDR1 is SGHRS and CDR2 YFSETQ. The CDR3 is 16 amino acids. The CDR3 protein is CASSSDWAGVQATQYF. The DNA for the CDR3 is TGCGCCAGCAGCTCCGATTGGGCGGGGGTCCAAGCGACCCAGTACTTC.

This clonotype was recorded many times. This chain's CDR3 is CASSASGGATDTQYF. DNA for the CDR3: TGCGCCAGCAGCGCCAGCGGGGGGGCGACAGATACGCAGTATTTT. This chain joins TRBV5-1 and TRBJ2-3; TRBD2 agrees at 10 bases. Losses at the gene ends were 4 bases for V and 3 bases for J; bases not matched to a gene: 5. Germline assignment: CDR1 SGHRS and CDR2 YFSETQ. This CDR3 is built from 15 residues.

The chain uses TRBV11-2 and TRBJ2-5; the match to TRBD2 covers 8 bases. CDR1 SGHAT and CDR2 FQNNGV come from the germline V gene. The CDR3 covers 14 residues. J gave up 3 bases and V 2 bases, and 2 bases lay outside the gene matches. The CDR3 region is CASSLYSGEETQYF. The CDR3 DNA follows: TGTGCCAGCAGCTTATATAGCGGGGAAGAGACCCAGTACTTC.

This clonotype was detected many times. The chain couples TRBV18 to TRBJ2-1; 8 nucleotides align to TRBD2. Losses at the gene ends were 0 bases for V and 7 bases for J; bases not matched to a gene: 8. CDR1 and CDR2 from the germline V gene are KGHSH and LQKENI. This CDR3 is 16 amino acids long. CDR3 amino acids: CASSPPKSGGLNEQFF. The CDR3 region has the DNA TGTGCCAGCTCACCACCGAAGAGCGGGGGTCTAAATGAGCAGTTCTTC. The full variable domain, in which reference TRBV18 and TRBJ2-1 provide the parts outside the CDR3, is NAGVMQNPRHLVRRRGQEARLRCSPMKGHSHVYWYRQLPEEGLKFMVYLQKENIIDESGMPKERFSAEFPKEGPSILRIQQVVRGDSAAYFCASSPPKSGGLNEQFFGPGTRLTVL.

This clonotype has at least ten counts. The V and J genes are TRBV20-1 and TRBJ2-1, with 9 bases that match TRBD1. After removal of 6 bases from V and 10 bases from J, the junction contained 10 bases not matched to a gene. The CDR3 has 13 amino acids. Germline V lookup: CDR1 DFQATT, CDR2 SNEGSKA (reference sequence). Here the CDR3 reads CSATGTGSFEQFF. CDR3 DNA sequence: TGCAGTGCCACCGGGACAGGGTCGTTCGAGCAGTTCTTC.

This clonotype was seen repeatedly, ten times or more. The chain employs TRBV20-1 and TRBJ2-5; maybe TRBD2 (6 bases). The CDR3 loop spans 12 amino acids. Germline-derived CDR1 and CDR2 are DFQATT and SNEGSKA (reference sequence). With 5 bases removed from V and 5 bases from J, the gap between germline ends came to 12 bases. In nucleotides, the CDR3 is TGCAGTGCTCAACCGGCGGGGGAGACCCAGTACTTC. Its protein is CSAQPAGETQYF.